Following are 2 T cell receptor beta chains from one sample sequenced in a study of beta chain features in type 1 diabetes. These TCRs' antigens remain unknown. Sequencing targeted expressed TCRB transcripts, as all isolated RNA had been reverse transcribed. Profiled with immunoSEQ multiplex PCR; TCRdb holds only in-frame clones, not every one. The sample yields hundreds of thousands of clones, roughly 13% seen once. Study-level results: Among patients with Type 1 diabetes, TCRB CDR3s were moderately but significantly shorter in every one of the four CD4+ subsets.

The sequenced sample was naive CD4+ T cells from blood. All receptors come from a man in his late teens or twenties with type 1 diabetes.

In this sample, this clone turned up a few times. CDR3 loop: CATSRAPGTSGRALGYNEQFF. The CDR3 bases are TGTGCCACCAGCAGAGCCCCCGGGACTAGCGGGAGGGCCCTCGGGTACAATGAGCAGTTCTTC. The J gene is TRBJ2-1, the V gene TRBV15; 16 nucleotides match TRBD2. The J segment lost 4 bases and the V segment lost 1 base, leaving 13 bases of the junction unmatched. The germline V gene encodes CDR1 LNHNV and CDR2 YYDKDF (reference sequence). The CDR3 is made up of 21 amino acids.

This clone was counted only a few times. The chain carries TRBV29-1 and TRBJ1-2, with D unclear. This CDR3 comprises 16 residues. Germline V gene sequence: CDR1 SQVTM, CDR2 ANQGSEA. V lost 4 bases and J lost 0, with 18 bases in between. CDR3 coding DNA: TGCAGCGTTGCAAGGGCAGGCAGCAGCACTAACTATGGCTACACCTTC. Its protein product is CSVARAGSSTNYGYTF.